Shown below are 32 T cell receptor beta chains from a single sample sequenced in a study of radiation and T cells in renal cell carcinoma. Stated time point: blood 2 weeks post-SBRT. Treatment noted: 15 Gy SBRT to primary tumor, nephrectomy 4 weeks later. TCRdb's copy holds only in-frame clones and misses some; the assay was immunoSEQ multiplex PCR. The top ten clones hold under 6.5% of a sample with 100,000 to 150,000 clones, roughly four fifths of them seen once. The starting material was blood, obtained from a patient whose treatment included radiotherapy and nephrectomy. These receptors were taken from a man aged 50 to 59 with renal cell carcinoma.

The chain is built from TRBV19 and TRBJ1-1; D possibly corresponds to TRBD1 (5 bases). Germline CDR1 LNHDA, CDR2 SQIVND (reference sequence). The CDR3 is made up of 14 amino acids. The germline V and J ends were trimmed by 0 bases and 4 bases, with 9 bases remaining between them. Here the CDR3 DNA reads TGTGCCAGTAGTATAGAGGGGCAGGCCACTGAAGCTTTCTTT. Translation: CASSIEGQATEAFF. Together with reference TRBV19 and TRBJ1-1, the CDR3 gives the full variable domain: DGGITQSPKYLFRKEGQNVTLSCEQNLNHDAMYWYRQDPGQGLRLIYYSQIVNDFQKGDIAEGYSVSREKKESFPLTVTSAQKNPTAFYLCASSIEGQATEAFFGQGTRLTVV.

This rearrangement joins TRBV10-3 to TRBJ2-7; unclear D gene. The CDR3 is 13 residues long. Germline assignment: CDR1 ENHRY and CDR2 SYGVKD. The V gene lost 3 bases and the J gene lost 5 bases, with 11 bases spanning the gap. CDR3: CAISEQFGNEQYF. The CDR3 nucleotides read TGTGCCATCAGTGAACAGTTCGGTAACGAGCAGTACTTC.

This chain uses TRBV5-1 with TRBJ1-2; 7 bases match TRBD1. Germline V CDR1 and CDR2: SGHRS, YFSETQ. The CDR3 length is 14 residues. The trim removed 3 bases at V and 4 bases at J, leaving 6 bases unmatched. The chain's CDR3 is CASSSIDRVYGYTF. CDR3 bases: TGCGCCAGCAGCTCGATTGACAGGGTCTATGGCTACACCTTC.

This clone came up a few times. The J gene is TRBJ2-2, the V gene TRBV30; D might be TRBD2 (6 bases). CDR1 and CDR2 (germline): GTSNPN, SVGIG (reference sequence). The CDR3 has 11 amino acids. Trimming took off 7 bases at V and 6 bases at J, with 9 bases between the two ends. CDR3 protein: CAFWRAGELFF. The CDR3 nucleotides are TGTGCCTTTTGGAGGGCCGGGGAGCTGTTTTTT.

This CDR3 is CASSNIAKTEAFF. The CDR3 bases are TGTGCCAGCAGCAATATAGCCAAGACTGAAGCTTTCTTT. This chain links TRBV6-6 with TRBJ1-1; D call uncertain. Trimming removed 6 bases from V and 5 bases from J, with 13 bases in between. The CDR3 totals 13 residues. Germline CDR1 is MNHNY and CDR2 is SVGAGI (reference sequence).

The chain has TRBV2 and TRBJ2-1; D uncertain. CDR3 length equals 13 residues. Germline lookup yields CDR1 SNHLY and CDR2 FYNNEI. Trimming left V 2 bases short and J 4 bases short, with 6 bases between. The CDR3 is CASSELGYNEQFF. DNA of the CDR3: TGTGCCAGCAGTGAATTGGGATACAATGAGCAGTTCTTC.

This clone has just a few counts. The genes are TRBV14 and TRBJ1-1; D remains unclear. The germline V and J ends were trimmed by 5 bases and 3 bases, with 13 bases remaining between them. The CDR3 is 14 residues long. Germline assignment: CDR1 SGHDN and CDR2 FVKESK. In DNA, the CDR3 is TGTGCCAGCAGCTCCTTTCCGGGATACACTGAAGCTTTCTTT. This codes for CASSSFPGYTEAFF.

J is TRBJ1-2 and V is TRBV27; TRBD1 is a possible D gene (5 bases). This CDR3 contains 14 residues. Germline V CDR1 and CDR2: MNHEY, SMNVEV (reference sequence). Trimming stripped 2 bases from V and 4 bases from J, with 11 bases between. The CDR3 DNA is TGTGCCAGCAGTTTAGGGGGACTCTCCTATGGCTACACCTTC. Encoded protein: CASSLGGLSYGYTF.

The chain carries TRBV5-1 and TRBJ2-3, with 7 bases aligning to TRBD1. The V segment lost 2 bases and the J segment 4 bases; nucleotides outside the gene matches: 1. The CDR3 has 13 amino acids. From germline, CDR1 is SGHRS and CDR2 YFSETQ. CDR3 sequence reads: CASSFQGADTQYF. The CDR3 DNA reads TGCGCCAGCAGCTTCCAGGGGGCAGATACGCAGTATTTT.

The V gene is TRBV5-1, the J gene TRBJ2-2, with TRBD1 as a possible D gene (6 bases). CDR3 length: 16 residues. The germline CDR1 and CDR2 sequences are SGHRS and YFSETQ. V gave up 1 base and J gave up 4 bases, with 14 bases separating them. Here the CDR3 reads CASSLTGRRGTGELFF. The CDR3 region has the DNA TGCGCCAGCAGCTTGACAGGGCGACGTGGCACCGGGGAGCTGTTTTTT.

V usage is TRBV29-1 and J usage is TRBJ2-1, with 11 bases identical to TRBD2. The length of the CDR3 is 16 residues. Trimming at V came to 5 bases and at J to 5 bases, leaving 11 bases not matched to a gene. CDR1 SQVTM and CDR2 ANQGSEA come from the germline V gene. The CDR3 DNA sequence: TGCAGCGTTACCGGGACTAGCGGAGGCTTGAACAATGAGCAGTTCTTC. Amino acid sequence: CSVTGTSGGLNNEQFF.

This clone was picked up a small number of times. J is TRBJ1-5 and V is TRBV4-3; 9 nucleotides align to TRBD1. The junction had 1 base not matched to a gene; V was cut back by 1 base and J by 6 bases. Germline V gives CDR1 LGHNA, CDR2 YSLEER. This CDR3 contains 14 residues. The CDR3 DNA follows: TGCGCCAGCAGCCAAGGACAGGGGGGTCAGCCCCAGCATTTT. It is translated as CASSQGQGGQPQHF.

This clone was recorded once. V gene TRBV5-4 combines with J gene TRBJ2-5, with TRBD1 as a possible D gene (6 bases). Germline V CDR1 and CDR2: SGHNT, YYREEE (reference sequence). With 0 bases removed from V and 5 bases from J, the gap between germline ends came to 8 bases. The CDR3 totals 13 residues. The CDR3 region is CASSLGGLETQYF. CDR3 bases: TGTGCCAGCAGCTTGGGGGGGCTGGAGACCCAGTACTTC.

This chain connects TRBV15 to TRBJ2-7; D is unresolved. There are 16 residues in the CDR3. Germline V gene lookup returns CDR1 LNHNV and CDR2 YYDKDF (reference sequence). The V end lost 1 base, the J end lost 2 bases, and 15 bases lay between the germline ends. CDR3 in DNA: TGTGCCACCAGCAGAGTCCAGCTGGATCAAACCTACGAGCAGTACTTC. Its protein product is CATSRVQLDQTYEQYF.

This chain uses TRBV28 with TRBJ2-7, with a weak D call TRBD1 (6 bases). This CDR3 is built from 15 residues. V was pared by 10 bases and J by 5 bases, with 24 bases between. Germline V gene data show CDR1 as MDHEN and CDR2 as SYDVKM. The CDR3 spells CATILHGGAPNEQYF. In DNA, the CDR3 is TGTGCCACCATCCTCCATGGGGGCGCTCCCAACGAGCAGTACTTC.

The rearrangement links TRBV6-4 to TRBJ2-1; 10 bases match TRBD1. Germline values: CDR1 MRHNA, CDR2 SNTAGT. This CDR3 has 15 residues. The junction had 6 bases not matched to a gene; V was cut back by 5 bases and J by 5 bases. CDR3 bases: TGTGCCAGCAGTTCTGTGGGACAGGGGAACAATGAGCAGTTCTTC. This translates into CASSSVGQGNNEQFF.

The J gene is TRBJ2-3, the V gene TRBV11-2; D gene ambiguous. Trimming cost V 3 bases and J 3 bases, with 7 bases left between them. The germline CDR1 and CDR2 sequences are SGHAT and FQNNGV. This CDR3 is built from 13 residues. CDR3 sequence: CASSFTQTDTQYF. The CDR3 region has the DNA TGTGCCAGCAGCTTCACGCAGACAGATACGCAGTATTTT. The full variable domain, completed using reference TRBV11-2 and TRBJ2-3, is EAGVAQSPRYKIIEKRQSVAFWCNPISGHATLYWYQQILGQGPKLLIQFQNNGVVDDSQLPKDRFSAERLKGVDSTLKIQPAKLEDSAVYLCASSFTQTDTQYFGPGTRLTVL.

V is TRBV13 and J is TRBJ1-2; a possible D gene is TRBD1 (5 bases). V shed 6 bases and J shed 4 bases, with 12 bases lying between them. This CDR3 has 13 residues. The germline gives CDR1 PRHDT, CDR2 FYEKMQ (reference sequence). CDR3 sequence reads: CASRAAGTYGYTF. CDR3 in DNA: TGTGCCAGCAGGGCAGCCGGGACCTATGGCTACACCTTC.

The genes are TRBV30 and TRBJ2-2; 9 nucleotides line up with TRBD2. This CDR3 spans 15 amino acids. CDR1 is GTSNPN, CDR2 SVGIG, per germline (reference sequence). Unmatched junction bases numbered 11, after V lost 8 bases and J lost 4 bases. As DNA, the CDR3 is TGTGCCAGCGACTTAGCGGGAGAGCGCACCGGGGAGCTGTTTTTT. This gives the protein CASDLAGERTGELFF.

The chain carries TRBV6-5 and TRBJ2-7; no clear D. Germline-derived CDR1 and CDR2 are MNHEY and SVGAGI. The ends were cut back, 0 bases at V and 3 bases at J, with 9 bases in the middle. The CDR3 has 14 residues. The CDR3 DNA sequence: TGTGCCAGCAGTTACTCCGTGGCTGACTACGAGCAGTACTTC. Protein: CASSYSVADYEQYF.

This clone was counted only a few times. V usage is TRBV2 and J usage is TRBJ1-1; D may be TRBD1 (6 bases). This CDR3 spans 13 amino acids. CDR1 SNHLY and CDR2 FYNNEI come from the germline V gene. V was pared by 11 bases and J by 5 bases, with 18 bases between. This chain's CDR3 is CASSSGQQTEAFF. CDR3 bases: TGTGCCTCGTCTAGTGGACAGCAAACTGAAGCTTTCTTT.

V is TRBV5-4 and J is TRBJ2-7; 10 bases map to TRBD2. Germline values: CDR1 SGHNT, CDR2 YYREEE (reference sequence). This CDR3 comprises 15 residues. J gave up 0 bases and V 3 bases, and 3 bases lay outside the gene matches. The chain's CDR3 is CASSSGTSDSYEQYF. CDR3 coding DNA: TGTGCCAGCAGCTCCGGGACTAGCGACTCCTACGAGCAGTACTTC.

V gene TRBV5-4 combines with J gene TRBJ1-5; D gene uncertain. This CDR3 comprises 13 residues. Between the trimmed V and J ends, which lost 2 bases and 7 bases, there was a span of 10 bases. Germline CDR1 and CDR2: SGHNT and YYREEE (reference sequence). CDR3 sequence reads: CASSFPPTQPQHF. CDR3 nucleotide sequence: TGTGCCAGCAGCTTCCCCCCTACCCAGCCCCAGCATTTT.

The genes are TRBV6-4 and TRBJ1-1, with 7 bases fitting TRBD1. This CDR3 comprises 16 residues. Germline trimming cut 2 bases from V and 5 bases from J; bases unmatched to any gene: 11. Germline CDR1 MRHNA, CDR2 SNTAGT. CDR3 in amino acids: CASSDTLGQRGTEAFF. In DNA form, the CDR3 reads TGTGCCAGCAGTGACACCCTGGGACAGAGAGGAACTGAAGCTTTCTTT.

This clone was picked up one time. The chain links TRBV10-1 to TRBJ2-2, with D unresolved. The germline V gene has CDR1 WNHNN and CDR2 SYGVQD (reference sequence). This CDR3 spans 13 amino acids. Trimming took 4 bases from V and 4 from J, leaving 7 bases between them. CDR3 in amino acids: CASSVASTGELFF. The CDR3 DNA reads TGCGCCAGCAGTGTGGCATCCACCGGGGAGCTGTTTTTT.

The chain joins TRBV7-2 to TRBJ2-7; the D is unclear. Germline V gene data show CDR1 as SGHTA and CDR2 as FQGNSA. Trimming removed 5 bases at V and 5 bases at J, with 10 bases between. This CDR3 spans 12 amino acids. The CDR3 sequence is CASSPRSHEQYF. The CDR3 DNA reads TGTGCCAGCAGCCCCAGATCCCACGAGCAGTACTTC. The variable domain in full, completed from reference TRBV7-2 and TRBJ2-7, reads GAGVSQSPSNKVTEKGKDVELRCDPISGHTALYWYRQSLGQGLEFLIYFQGNSAPDKSGLPSDRFSAERTGGSVSTLTIQRTQQEDSAVYLCASSPRSHEQYFGPGTRLTVT.

V gene TRBV28 combines with J gene TRBJ1-2; TRBD1 is a possible D gene (5 bases). Deletions cut 4 bases from V and 2 bases from J, with 14 bases between. This CDR3 spans 15 amino acids. CDR1 is MDHEN, CDR2 SYDVKM, per germline. In nucleotides, the CDR3 is TGTGCCAGCAGTTCCGCTGGGGGTAGCAACTATGGCTACACCTTC. This translates into CASSSAGGSNYGYTF.

This chain uses TRBV10-3 with TRBJ2-2, with D perhaps TRBD1 (5 bases). Between the trimmed V and J ends, which lost 0 bases and 6 bases, there was a span of 14 bases. CDR1 is ENHRY, CDR2 SYGVKD, per germline. The CDR3 is made up of 16 amino acids. The CDR3: CAISESRQRIAGELFF. CDR3 bases: TGTGCCATCAGTGAGTCACGACAGCGAATCGCCGGGGAGCTGTTTTTT.

This chain connects TRBV30 to TRBJ1-5, with 11 positions matching TRBD1. V dropped 3 bases and J dropped 1; count of bases not matched to a gene: 5. The CDR3 is 16 residues long. The germline V gene encodes CDR1 GTSNPN and CDR2 SVGIG (reference sequence). The CDR3 sequence is CAWSAWDRGSNQPQHF. CDR3 DNA: TGTGCCTGGAGCGCATGGGACAGGGGGAGCAATCAGCCCCAGCATTTT.

This rearrangement joins TRBV10-3 to TRBJ1-3; D is perhaps TRBD1 (5 bases). This CDR3 comprises 15 residues. The germline V gene has CDR1 ENHRY and CDR2 SYGVKD. The ends were cut back, 6 bases at V and 4 bases at J, with 16 bases in the middle. The CDR3 is CAISPGTSGGNTIYF. The CDR3 region has the DNA TGTGCCATCAGCCCCGGGACCTCAGGAGGAAACACCATATATTTT.

In its sample, this clone was seen once. The chain links TRBV5-4 to TRBJ2-3; TRBD1 matches at 7 bases. Germline loops: CDR1 SGHNT, CDR2 YYREEE (reference sequence). V shed 0 bases, J shed 3 bases, and the junction held 1 base outside the gene matches. The CDR3 totals 14 residues. The DNA of the CDR3 is TGTGCCAGCAGCTTGGACAGGGGAACAGATACGCAGTATTTT. Its protein product is CASSLDRGTDTQYF.

The rearrangement joins TRBV7-2 to TRBJ1-1; tentatively, D is TRBD1 (6 bases). The CDR3 length is 15 residues. The germline CDR1 and CDR2 sequences are SGHTA and FQGNSA. The ends were cut back, 3 bases at V and 3 bases at J, with 14 bases in the middle. The CDR3 DNA sequence: TGTGCCAGCAGCTTCCAGGGGCTCCAGTACACTGAAGCTTTCTTT. It specifies CASSFQGLQYTEAFF.